A single sample is the source of the 32 T cell receptor beta chains below, sequenced in a study of T cells expressing NK-cell markers. Following a re-call of the 5' RACE reads, TCRdb has one entry per CDR3 protein and lacks DNA. The specimen's table records 150,000 or so distinct CDR3 sequences. Sequenced sample: blood T cells: a sorted CD56 or NKG2C T cell subset, CD4+ or CD8+ T cells, or bulk PBMC T cells (not recorded which). The source of these receptors is a woman between 18 and 70 years old in good health.

CDR3: CASSQEGTGRHEQYF. This chain uses TRBV9 with TRBJ2-7; TCRdb proposes TRBD1, but this gene call is untestable without DNA. Germline CDR1 reads SGDLS; CDR2 reads YYNGEE. CDR3 length: 15 residues.

The CDR3 here is CASSVNEPETQYF. V is TRBV2 and J is TRBJ2-5. This CDR3 comprises 13 residues. Germline CDR1 is SNHLY and CDR2 is FYNNEI.

V usage is TRBV12-3 or TRBV12-4 and J usage is TRBJ2-1; checking the TCRdb D call of TRBD1 is not possible without DNA. The CDR3 is 16 residues long. The CDR3 here is CASSLYGDRAYNEQFF.

The genes are TRBV5-1 and TRBJ2-3; TCRdb's D call of TRBD1 is untestable without DNA. There are 14 residues in the CDR3. CDR1 is SGHRS and CDR2 is YFSETQ in the germline V gene. The CDR3 region is CASRQAISTDTQYF.

The rearrangement uses TRBV6-5 and TRBJ1-1. The V gene's germline CDR1 is MNHEY and CDR2 SVGAGI. This CDR3 is built from 14 residues. Here the CDR3 reads CASSYSRGGTEAFF.

The J gene is TRBJ1-5, the V gene TRBV5-1; TCRdb returns TRBD1, unconfirmable since there is no DNA. Per the germline V gene, CDR1 is SGHRS and CDR2 is YFSETQ. The CDR3 has 15 residues. CDR3: CASSLGGSSNQPQHF.

The chain combines TRBV5-1 with TRBJ1-1; as DNA is missing, the TRBD1 call by TCRdb cannot be tested. CDR1 is SGHRS and CDR2 is YFSETQ in the germline V gene. The CDR3 runs 14 residues. The chain's CDR3 is CASSLWDGRTEAFF.

V is TRBV24-1 and J is TRBJ2-3; TCRdb designates TRBD1, a call that cannot be tested without DNA. There are 16 residues in the CDR3. Looked up from germline, CDR1 is KGHDR and CDR2 is SFDVKD. This CDR3 is CATSDSGTGATDTQYF.

The chain combines TRBV5-1 with TRBJ1-1; the D call from TCRdb, TRBD1, cannot be confirmed without DNA. Looked up from germline, CDR1 is SGHRS and CDR2 is YFSETQ. The CDR3 has 15 amino acids. CDR3 sequence: CASRFGQGGNTEAFF.

V is TRBV11-1 and J is TRBJ2-7; TCRdb gives TRBD1 as the D gene, but with no DNA this cannot be confirmed. Germline V gives CDR1 SGHAT, CDR2 FQDESV (reference sequence). The CDR3 spans 11 residues. CDR3: CASSSDRIQYF. Full variable domain (outside the CDR3, taken from reference TRBV11-1 and TRBJ2-7): EAEVAQSPRYKITEKSQAVAFWCDPISGHATLYWYRQILGQGPELLVQFQDESVVDDSQLPKDRFSAERLKGVDSTLKIQPAELGDSAMYLCASSSDRIQYFGPGTRLTVT.

The chain has TRBV12-3 or TRBV12-4 and TRBJ2-1; absent DNA, TCRdb's TRBD1 call cannot be checked. The CDR3 length is 15 residues. This CDR3 is CASSPLGGASNEQFF.

The J gene is TRBJ2-3, the V gene TRBV12-3 or TRBV12-4; with no DNA, the TCRdb D assignment of TRBD2 cannot be verified. The CDR3 runs to 16 residues. The CDR3 reads CASSFTGTSSTDTQYF.

The chain joins TRBV6-5 to TRBJ1-1; the TCRdb D gene call, TRBD1, has no DNA to confirm it. The CDR3 is 13 residues long. Germline assignment: CDR1 MNHEY and CDR2 SVGAGI. The CDR3 sequence is CASSYGTGNEAFF.

The V gene is TRBV2, the J gene TRBJ1-2. This CDR3 is 13 amino acids long. Germline V gene sequence: CDR1 SNHLY, CDR2 FYNNEI. The CDR3 sequence: CASRRVLGSSYTF.

The V call is TRBV5-1, the J call TRBJ2-3; TCRdb picks TRBD2, but there is no DNA to check that call. Per germline, CDR1 SGHRS and CDR2 YFSETQ. The CDR3 contains 15 residues. CDR3 residues: CASSLKGASGNTQYF.

CDR3 sequence reads: CASSPLGLAGVSNTGELFF. This chain uses TRBV4-1 with TRBJ2-2; the D gene TCRdb calls, TRBD2, cannot be checked with no DNA. CDR1 is MGHRA and CDR2 is YSYEKL in the germline V gene. This CDR3 region has 19 residues.

CDR3 residues: CASSLSGYSYEQYF. The rearrangement joins TRBV28 to TRBJ2-7. This CDR3 comprises 14 residues. Germline V gives CDR1 MDHEN, CDR2 SYDVKM.

The CDR3 loop is CASSFTGRGDTQYF. The chain couples TRBV12-3 or TRBV12-4 to TRBJ2-3; TCRdb's D call, TRBD1, is unchecked because there is no DNA. CDR3 size: 14 residues.

This CDR3 is CASNELAGSTDTQYF. The chain uses TRBV5-1 and TRBJ2-3; lacking DNA, the TRBD2 call made by TCRdb goes unchecked. Germline CDR1 reads SGHRS; CDR2 reads YFSETQ. The CDR3 is 15 amino acids.

The chain joins TRBV9 to TRBJ2-1. Germline CDR1 and CDR2: SGDLS and YYNGEE. The CDR3 runs 13 residues. CDR3 loop: CASSADAKDEQFF.

This chain joins TRBV10-3 and TRBJ2-7; no DNA is available, so the TRBD1 call from TCRdb remains unchecked. This CDR3 comprises 13 residues. Germline-derived CDR1 and CDR2 are ENHRY and SYGVKD. The CDR3 loop is CAISDRGVREQYF.

The V and J genes are TRBV5-8 and TRBJ1-1. Germline loops: CDR1 SGHTS, CDR2 YDEGEE. This CDR3 spans 13 amino acids. CDR3 residues: CASSLLPNTEAFF.

CDR3 protein: CASSPGTGSFEQYF. The rearrangement uses TRBV12-3 or TRBV12-4 and TRBJ2-7; TCRdb names TRBD1, which stays unverified in the absence of DNA. The CDR3 is 14 residues long.

The chain combines TRBV5-1 with TRBJ2-5; TCRdb selects TRBD1, and the lack of DNA leaves this call unchecked. Per germline, CDR1 SGHRS and CDR2 YFSETQ. CDR3 length: 14 residues. The CDR3 loop is CASSSGGQLETQYF. Based on the CDR3 plus reference TRBV5-1 and TRBJ2-5, the full variable domain is KAGVTQTPRYLIKTRGQQVTLSCSPISGHRSVSWYQQTPGQGLQFLFEYFSETQRNKGNFPGRFSGRQFSNSRSEMNVSTLELGDSALYLCASSSGGQLETQYFGPGTRLLVL.

The chain has TRBV5-1 and TRBJ2-3; TCRdb reports TRBD2, a call that lacks DNA to check it against. The CDR3 consists of 15 residues. CDR1 SGHRS and CDR2 YFSETQ come from the germline V gene. The chain's CDR3 is CATSLGLADSNTQYF.

V is TRBV10-3 and J is TRBJ2-1. This CDR3 has 13 residues. Germline-derived CDR1 and CDR2 are ENHRY and SYGVKD. The CDR3 is CAISENPNNEQFF.

CDR3 protein: CASSRGLAGQGLFIQYF. The chain carries TRBV3-1 and TRBJ2-4; TCRdb names TRBD2, which stays unverified in the absence of DNA. This CDR3 contains 17 residues. In germline, CDR1 is LGHDT, CDR2 YNNKEL (reference sequence).

The J gene is TRBJ2-1, the V gene TRBV7-3; TCRdb indicates TRBD2, and absent DNA this call remains unverified. Germline V gene sequence: CDR1 SGHTA, CDR2 FQGTGA. The CDR3 length is 15 residues. CDR3 residues: CASSLRTSGVNEQFF. The full variable domain, rest sourced from reference TRBV7-3 and TRBJ2-1, is GAGVSQTPSNKVTEKGKYVELRCDPISGHTALYWYRQSLGQGPEFLIYFQGTGAADDSGLPNDRFFAVRPEGSVSTLKIQRTERGDSAVYLCASSLRTSGVNEQFFGPGTRLTVL.

The genes are TRBV5-4 and TRBJ1-1; TCRdb's D call, TRBD1, is unchecked because there is no DNA. Germline CDR1 SGHNT, CDR2 YYREEE (reference sequence). The CDR3 sequence is 15 residues long. The CDR3 region is CASSGGTGTNTEAFF. The complete variable domain, with remaining parts taken from reference TRBV5-4 and TRBJ1-1, reads ETGVTQSPTHLIKTRGQQVTLRCSSQSGHNTVSWYQQALGQGPQFIFQYYREEENGRGNFPPRFSGLQFPNYSSELNVNALELDDSALYLCASSGGTGTNTEAFFGQGTRLTVV.

The chain employs TRBV5-1 and TRBJ2-2. CDR1 is SGHRS, CDR2 YFSETQ, per germline. The CDR3 length is 15 residues. The CDR3 loop is CASSLAGSNTGELFF.

The chain uses TRBV20-1 and TRBJ2-1; with no DNA, the TCRdb D assignment of TRBD2 cannot be verified. The CDR3 loop spans 17 amino acids. CDR1 and CDR2 from the germline V gene are DFQATT and SNEGSKA (reference sequence). The CDR3 loop is CSADPALTSGTYNEQFF.

The rearrangement links TRBV12-3 or TRBV12-4 to TRBJ2-1; TCRdb's assignment of TRBD2 cannot be checked, as there is no DNA. The CDR3 contains 18 residues. CDR3 amino acids: CASSPGLAGGSSYNEQFF.